The present TCR beta chain was sequenced within a study of T cell repertoires in cytomegalovirus infection. Study-wide background: In public TCR beta signatures, there were indications of both CMV infection and matching HLA type.

This clonotype was picked up a small number of times. Its antigen is not identified. CDR3 length: 14 residues. V was shortened by 5 bases and J by 3 bases, with 13 bases between the two germline ends. Germline-derived CDR1 and CDR2 are SEHNR and FQNEAQ (reference sequence). Study-wide results and limits: CMV-specific HLA-C-restricted TCR beta clonotypes dominated the ex vivo response.

TCRdb independently ran MiXCR on the reads; one entry per CDR3 protein. Of roughly 500,000 distinct CDR3 sequences in the sample, 16% were seen once. The chain carries TRBV7-9 and TRBJ1-1; D is perhaps TRBD1 (5 bases). The source material was CD8+ T cells from PBMCs. The source of this sequence is a human donor in good health (CMV status not recorded). Some clones in this sample may be carry-over from other donors' samples. CDR3 DNA sequence: TGTGCCAGCAGCCCCGGGACGTCCTACACTGAAGCTTTCTTT. Its translation is CASSPGTSYTEAFF.